Presented here are 25 T cell receptor beta chains from one specimen sequenced in a study of T-cell memory formation after mild COVID-19. TCRdb independently ran MiXCR on the 5' RACE reads; one entry per CDR3 protein. The table records about 88,000 distinct CDR3 sequences, around 25% of them present only once. The sequencing sample was made of PBMCs or a T cell subset sorted from them (not recorded which). These receptors all stem from a man aged 18 to 29 who had mild COVID-19 (a few samples of this study predate the infection). Cell type and time point are not known.

This clonotype was counted between two and nine times. The chain recombines TRBV4-3 with TRBJ2-7; 7 bases match TRBD2. The CDR3 runs to 16 residues. The J segment lost 2 bases and the V segment lost 0 bases, leaving 7 bases of the junction unmatched. The germline gives CDR1 LGHNA, CDR2 YSLEER. CDR3 nucleotide sequence: TGCGCCAGCAGCCAAGAACGGGGGGACCCTGCCTACGAGCAGTACTTC. Translated: CASSQERGDPAYEQYF.

This clonotype appeared a few times. V gene TRBV7-9 combines with J gene TRBJ2-3, with 8 bases that match TRBD1. Germline V CDR1 and CDR2: SEHNR, FQNEAQ (reference sequence). CDR3 length: 16 amino acids. With 7 bases clipped from V and 0 bases from J, the junction kept 9 bases outside the gene matches. The CDR3 nucleotides are TGTGCCAGCACATACCTGACAGGGGAAAGCACAGATACGCAGTATTTT. This codes for CASTYLTGESTDTQYF. The entire variable domain, with the rest obtained from reference TRBV7-9 and TRBJ2-3, is as follows: DTGVSQNPRHKITKRGQNVTFRCDPISEHNRLYWYRQTLGQGPEFLTYFQNEAQLEKSRLLSDRFSAERPKGSFSTLEIQRTEQGDSAMYLCASTYLTGESTDTQYFGPGTRLTVL.

The table lists this clonotype with a few counts. The chain is built from TRBV4-1 and TRBJ1-5, with D unresolved. V was clipped by 4 bases and J by 1 base, with 11 bases between them. Per the germline V gene, CDR1 is MGHRA and CDR2 is YSYEKL. The CDR3 loop spans 15 amino acids. The chain's CDR3 is CASSPRHISNQPQHF. The CDR3 DNA reads TGCGCCAGCAGCCCCCGACATATCAGCAATCAGCCCCAGCATTTT.

V is TRBV12-3 or TRBV12-4 and J is TRBJ2-7, with D unclear. Between the trimmed V and J ends, which lost 5 bases and 3 bases, there was a span of 5 bases. This CDR3 region has 11 residues. The CDR3 loop reads CASSDSYEQYF. CDR3 in DNA: TGTGCCAGCAGTGATAGCTACGAGCAGTACTTC.

This clonotype has only a few counts. The chain recombines TRBV30 with TRBJ2-1; no clear D gene. Per the germline V gene, CDR1 is GTSNPN and CDR2 is SVGIG (reference sequence). Deletions cut 5 bases from V and 7 bases from J, with 6 bases between. This CDR3 contains 10 residues. CDR3 sequence: CAWEKNEQFF. CDR3 nucleotide sequence: TGTGCCTGGGAGAAGAATGAGCAGTTCTTC.

This clonotype was found a few times. This sequence joins TRBV7-6 and TRBJ2-7; TRBD2 matches 8 bases. Germline CDR1 is SGHVS and CDR2 is FNYEAQ. With 0 bases clipped from V and 4 bases from J, the junction kept 5 bases outside the gene matches. This CDR3 is built from 15 residues. The CDR3 DNA is TGTGCCAGCAGCTTAGCCGGGGGGGAAATGTACGAGCAGTACTTC. Residues: CASSLAGGEMYEQYF.

This clonotype was counted only a few times. The chain couples TRBV4-3 to TRBJ2-3, with D perhaps assigned TRBD1 or TRBD2 (5 bases each). Between the trimmed V and J ends, which lost 1 base and 0 bases, there was a span of 5 bases. From germline, CDR1 is LGHNA and CDR2 YSLEER. The CDR3 spans 14 residues. The CDR3 coding sequence is TGCGCCAGCAGCCAAGGGGGGAGCACAGATACGCAGTATTTT. This gives the protein CASSQGGSTDTQYF.

V usage is TRBV7-9 and J usage is TRBJ1-2; 11 nucleotides line up with TRBD1. The germline V gene has CDR1 SEHNR and CDR2 FQNEAQ (reference sequence). Losses at the gene ends were 10 bases for V and 3 bases for J; bases not matched to a gene: 7. CDR3 length equals 14 residues. CDR3 nucleotides: TGTGCCACCCATGGACAGGGGGCTCACTATGGCTACACCTTC. Its translation: CATHGQGAHYGYTF. Supplemented by reference TRBV7-9 and TRBJ1-2, the full variable domain reads DTGVSQNPRHKITKRGQNVTFRCDPISEHNRLYWYRQTLGQGPEFLTYFQNEAQLEKSRLLSDRFSAERPKGSFSTLEIQRTEQGDSAMYLCATHGQGAHYGYTFGSGTRLTVV.

This clonotype came up a few times. The rearrangement joins TRBV6-2 or TRBV6-3 to TRBJ2-5, with 11 bases fitting TRBD2. The CDR3 has 16 amino acids. After removal of 5 bases from V and 3 bases from J, the junction contained 8 bases not matched to a gene. Per germline, CDR1 MNHEY and CDR2 SVGEGT. CDR3 residues: CASSRSVTSGEETQYF. In DNA, the CDR3 is TGTGCCAGCAGTCGCTCGGTGACTAGCGGGGAAGAGACCCAGTACTTC.

There are a few counts of this clonotype. The genes are TRBV5-1 and TRBJ1-1; 9 nucleotides align to TRBD1. This CDR3 is built from 16 residues. CDR1 and CDR2 from the germline V gene are SGHRS and YFSETQ. The V segment lost 3 bases and the J segment 4 bases; nucleotides outside the gene matches: 10. The CDR3 spells CASSWDRERSGTEAFF. In nucleotides, the CDR3 is TGCGCCAGCAGCTGGGACAGGGAACGTTCTGGCACTGAAGCTTTCTTT.

The chain couples TRBV2 to TRBJ2-1, with D perhaps assigned TRBD1 or TRBD2 (5 bases each). Germline loops: CDR1 SNHLY, CDR2 FYNNEI. The CDR3 totals 12 residues. V dropped 2 bases and J dropped 9 bases, with 8 bases sitting between them. The CDR3 nucleotides read TGTGCCAGCAGTGAATATGGGGGTGAGCAGTTCTTC. It codes for CASSEYGGEQFF.

This clonotype was counted between two and nine times. The chain combines TRBV16 with TRBJ1-5; perhaps TRBD1 as D (6 bases). The length of the CDR3 is 14 residues. V lost 6 bases and J lost 2, with 11 bases in between. CDR1 is KGHSY and CDR2 is FQNENV in the germline V gene. CDR3: CASRPAGGNQPQHF. Here the CDR3 DNA reads TGTGCCAGCAGACCGGCAGGGGGCAATCAGCCCCAGCATTTT. Variable domain in full (rest from reference TRBV16 and TRBJ1-5): GEEVAQTPKHLVRGEGQKAKLYCAPIKGHSYVFWYQQVLKNEFKFLISFQNENVFDETGMPKERFSAKCLPNSPCSLEIQATKLEDSAVYFCASRPAGGNQPQHFGDGTRLSIL.

This clonotype was counted once. This sequence joins TRBV12-3 or TRBV12-4 and TRBJ2-7; D is unclear. The CDR3 has 16 residues. Trimming pared 6 bases from V and 0 bases from J, leaving 18 bases between. CDR3 in amino acids: CASSHLTRISSYEQYF. As DNA, the CDR3 is TGTGCCAGCAGCCACCTCACACGGATAAGCTCCTACGAGCAGTACTTC.

This sequence joins TRBV10-3 and TRBJ2-3; 13 nucleotides line up with TRBD2. Looked up from germline, CDR1 is ENHRY and CDR2 is SYGVKD. The CDR3 loop spans 17 amino acids. Germline trimming cut 5 bases from V and 0 bases from J; bases unmatched to any gene: 5. The CDR3 DNA reads as TGTGCCATCAGTACTAGCGGGGGGGCCCCTAGCACAGATACGCAGTATTTT. Translating gives CAISTSGGAPSTDTQYF.

This clonotype turned up a few times. CDR3 in DNA: TGCGCCAGCAGCTTGAATCCTCTTAGCACAGATACGCAGTATTTT. Amino acids: CASSLNPLSTDTQYF. V is TRBV5-1 and J is TRBJ2-3; D not resolved. The V gene's germline CDR1 is SGHRS and CDR2 YFSETQ. The CDR3 length is 15 residues. The V and J ends lost 1 base and 0 bases respectively, with 9 bases between them.

The chain is built from TRBV20-1 and TRBJ2-7; D unresolved. Trimming took off 1 base at V and 2 bases at J, with 15 bases between the two ends. The CDR3 has 15 residues. Germline CDR1 and CDR2: DFQATT and SNEGSKA (reference sequence). The CDR3: CSARGPASRPYEQYV. The CDR3 DNA is TGCAGTGCTAGAGGCCCGGCGAGCCGACCCTACGAGCAGTACGTC.

This clonotype was seen only a few times. The chain employs TRBV7-9 and TRBJ1-1; D might be TRBD1 (5 bases). Germline assignment: CDR1 SEHNR and CDR2 FQNEAQ (reference sequence). V lost 4 bases to trimming and J lost 6 bases, with 15 bases between them. This CDR3 is built from 14 residues. CDR3 nucleotides: TGTGCCAGCAGCTCTTCATGGGGGTCGGCTGAAGCTTTCTTT. Residues: CASSSSWGSAEAFF.

The chain recombines TRBV6-5 with TRBJ1-1; possibly TRBD1 for D (5 bases). Between the trimmed V and J ends, which lost 4 bases and 5 bases, there was a span of 11 bases. Germline assignment: CDR1 MNHEY and CDR2 SVGAGI. The CDR3 sequence is 13 residues long. CDR3 amino acids: CASSWRGETEAFF. CDR3 nucleotide sequence: TGTGCCAGCAGTTGGAGGGGTGAGACTGAAGCTTTCTTT.

V and J are TRBV9 and TRBJ2-1; 9 nucleotides match TRBD2. Trimming removed 4 bases from V and 4 bases from J; junction bases left unmatched: 9. The CDR3 loop spans 16 amino acids. Germline-derived CDR1 and CDR2 are SGDLS and YYNGEE. CDR3: CASSLVRLAGYNEQFF. In DNA, the CDR3 is TGTGCCAGCAGCCTAGTTCGTCTAGCGGGGTACAATGAGCAGTTCTTC.

There are a few counts of this clonotype. The chain recombines TRBV7-9 with TRBJ1-2; D is undetermined. Trimming left V 5 bases short and J 8 bases short, with 15 bases between. Germline-derived CDR1 and CDR2 are SEHNR and FQNEAQ (reference sequence). The CDR3 has 13 residues. In DNA form, the CDR3 reads TGTGCCAGCAGCCATACATCAGGTTGGGGCTACACCTTC. It is translated as CASSHTSGWGYTF.

The chain carries TRBV29-1 and TRBJ2-3, with D uncertain. V lost 4 bases and J 2 bases, leaving 7 bases between the germline ends. This CDR3 has 12 residues. Germline V gives CDR1 SQVTM, CDR2 ANQGSEA. CDR3 DNA: TGCAGCGTTGTTTCAGACACAGATACGCAGTATTTT. As protein: CSVVSDTDTQYF.

This clonotype was detected only a few times. This chain connects TRBV6-5 to TRBJ1-2; weak D call: TRBD1 (6 bases). Germline lookup yields CDR1 MNHEY and CDR2 SVGAGI. This CDR3 is 14 amino acids long. V lost 6 bases and J 9 bases, leaving 20 bases between the germline ends. DNA of the CDR3: TGTGCCAGCAGCCTGACAGGATACCGACTCCGCTACACCTTC. Protein sequence: CASSLTGYRLRYTF.

The chain uses TRBV4-2 and TRBJ2-3; 8 bases agree with TRBD1. This CDR3 has 20 residues. V was pared by 1 base and J by 2 bases, with 17 bases of the junction left unmatched. Germline V gene lookup returns CDR1 LGHNA and CDR2 YNFKEQ. This CDR3 is CASSQGDAYLGTGDTDTQYF. The CDR3 DNA sequence: TGTGCCAGCAGCCAAGGTGACGCCTACCTCGGGACAGGAGACACAGATACGCAGTATTTT.

A few counts support this clonotype. The chain couples TRBV5-6 to TRBJ2-3; TRBD1 matches at 8 bases. Germline CDR1 reads SGHDT; CDR2 reads YYEEEE. V trimming: 7 bases; J trimming: 0 bases; junction bases outside the gene matches: 4. There are 14 residues in the CDR3. The CDR3 DNA is TGTGCCAGCCTCCAGGGGGCTAGCACAGATACGCAGTATTTT. As protein: CASLQGASTDTQYF.

This clonotype has just a few counts. The rearrangement joins TRBV12-5 to TRBJ2-2, with D possibly TRBD1 on 5 matching bases. Germline assignment: CDR1 LGHNT and CDR2 FRNRAP. Trimming pared 1 base from V and 0 bases from J, leaving 6 bases between. The CDR3 sequence is 15 residues long. CDR3 sequence: CASGLADTNTGELFF. The CDR3 DNA is TGTGCTAGTGGTTTGGCGGACACGAACACCGGGGAGCTGTTTTTT. The variable domain in full, with the rest retrieved from reference TRBV12-5 and TRBJ2-2, is DARVTQTPRHKVTEMGQEVTMRCQPILGHNTVFWYRQTMMQGLELLAYFRNRAPLDDSGMPKDRFSAEMPDATLATLKIQPSEPRDSAVYFCASGLADTNTGELFFGEGSRLTVL.